This TCR beta chain stems from a study of identical twins. Study outcomes and limitations: Carriage of fewer insertions was seen in abundant cord blood beta clonotypes, whereas memory repertoires showed none.

This clonotype was observed a few times. Its antigen remains unidentified. V was cut by 0 bases and J by 0 bases, with 11 bases left in between. Germline values: CDR1 LGHDT, CDR2 YNNKEL (reference sequence). This CDR3 is 16 amino acids long. Each CDR3 protein is one row after TCRdb ran MiXCR on the 5' RACE reads. The repertoire holds hundreds of thousands of distinct CDR3 sequences, with around 20% as singletons. This sample also belongs to another study, concerning T cells expressing NK-cell markers. From that report: For a handful of donors, the dominant NKG2C+ clonotypes made up roughly 1.0-8% of their CD8+ T cells.

This chain links TRBV3-1 with TRBJ1-1; a weak D match, TRBD1 (6 bases). The receptor comes from a woman younger than 35 in good health. Sequencing used PBMCs. CDR3 sequence: CASSQDGGHMNTEAFF. CDR3 coding DNA: TGTGCCAGCAGCCAAGATGGGGGACATATGAACACTGAAGCTTTCTTT.